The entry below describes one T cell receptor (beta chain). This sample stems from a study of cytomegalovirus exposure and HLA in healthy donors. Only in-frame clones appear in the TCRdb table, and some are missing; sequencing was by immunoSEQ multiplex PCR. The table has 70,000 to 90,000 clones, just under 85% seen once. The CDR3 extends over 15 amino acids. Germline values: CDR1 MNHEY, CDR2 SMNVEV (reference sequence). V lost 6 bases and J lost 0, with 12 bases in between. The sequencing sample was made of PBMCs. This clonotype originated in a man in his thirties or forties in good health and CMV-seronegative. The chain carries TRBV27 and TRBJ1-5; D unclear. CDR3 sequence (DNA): TGTGCCAGCAGCCCCGACACGAATAGCAATCAGCCCCAGCATTTT. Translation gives CASSPDTNSNQPQHF.